This T cell receptor beta chain came from a study of OX40 agonist ivuxolimab in advanced cancers. For the wider study: The costimulatory receptor OX40 (CD134) was targeted by ivuxolimab, a fully human IgG2 agonistic monoclonal antibody. Of the 50 to 55 patients in dose escalation, some 19 had hepatocellular carcinoma, approximately 15 had melanoma, 9 had renal cell carcinoma and 9 had head and neck cancer. Patients were allowed to have had prior anti-PD-1, anti-PD-L1 or anti-CTLA-4 therapy, and roughly 40% of the dose-escalation patients had previously received checkpoint inhibitors. Three dose-escalation patients achieved partial responses, one with hepatocellular carcinoma and two with cutaneous melanoma. The paper reports the monotherapy dose-escalation portion (N of about 51 patients) of the phase I ivuxolimab trial. Intravenous ivuxolimab was administered to patients every 2 weeks at six dose levels: 0.01, 0.1, 0.3, 1.5, 3 and 10 mg/kg. The point of sequencing TCRbeta in the periphery was to test whether ivuxolimab changed TCR sequence diversity and drove clonal T-cell expansion. In the dose-escalation cohort, 75% to 85% of patients were male, and the mean age was approximately 60 years with a range of roughly 20 to 80.

For sequencing of the TCRbeta CDR3 region, genomic DNA was extracted from the sorted cells. TCRbeta CDR3 regions were sequenced using the immunoSEQ Assay. The source is immuneACCESS, and TCRdb retained only in-frame sequences with V and J called. Part of the clones is not carried over; for the studies checked, unresolved V genes explain less than half of this, and the remainder is unexplained. The table for this sample lists around 60,000 clones; roughly 77% of them were counted only once. The top ten clones comprise roughly 1.2% of the sample. Its CDR3 holds 15 amino acids, cysteine through phenylalanine. Only CDR3 DNA is held: 45 bases, read in frame from base 1. Compared with germline, V lacks 4 bases and J lacks 5 bases; bases without a gene match: 3. Per the germline V gene (reference sequence), SGHNT is the CDR1 and YYREEE is the CDR2. The trial excluded patients who had a history of autoimmune disease or were on systemic immunosuppression. Peripheral blood for TCR sequencing was drawn from every dose cohort at baseline, at cycle 4 day 1 and at cycle 7 day 1. Samples were obtained from an open-label, multicenter, first-in-human phase I dose-escalation trial of ivuxolimab. Adults with locally advanced or metastatic head and neck squamous cell, hepatocellular, melanoma or renal cell carcinoma were enrolled in the trial. Before TCR sequencing, CD4+ T cells and CD8+ T cells from peripheral blood were sorted into separate populations.

As for this clone: This receptor's antigen is unknown. No much larger clone is present one base from it, and per-base qualities are unavailable. The sample has other DNA sequences that encode this CDR3 too.

What the work shows at the level of the full study, not this receptor alone: On average, CD8+ T cells showed more expanded clones than CD4+ T cells after ivuxolimab. Low levels of normalized T-cell clonal expansion were also shown by some nonresponding patients. The antigen specificity of the peripheral T cells that underwent clonal expansion was not determined. Clonal expansion of both CD4+ and CD8+ blood T cells was observed from baseline to week 6 at doses 0.1 to 3.0 mg/kg. In partial responders in the 0.1-3.0 mg/kg groups, normalized peripheral clonal expansion was found to be among the lowest, especially among CD8+ T cells.

This receptor was taken from an adult with an advanced solid tumor such as melanoma, head and neck, liver or kidney cancer. Material: CD4+ or CD8+ T cells sorted from blood, obtained in a trial of the OX40 agonist ivuxolimab. The chain is encoded by TRBV5-4 joined to TRBJ2-3; TRBD2 fits 14 bases in the junction. CDR3 loop: CASSPGLAGGDTQYF. In nucleotide form, the sequence is TGTGCCAGCAGCCCCGGACTAGCGGGAGGAGATACGCAGTATTTT.